Listed here is a single TCR beta chain. The data are from a study of shared clonotypes between healthy human individuals. Naivety among CD8 cells was defined by CD45RO negativity and positive CCR7 selection, thereby excluding terminally differentiated effector memory CD45RA+ cells. The junction had 13 bases not matched to a gene; V was cut back by 3 bases and J by 0 bases. The CDR3 runs 20 residues. CDR1 is KGHSH, CDR2 LQKENI, per germline. Assay: immunoSEQ multiplex PCR; the TCRdb copy retains only in-frame clones and omits some. The sample lists about 600,000 clones; 95% to 98% were seen once. The receptor comes from a man aged 25 to 40 in good health. The specimen was naive CD8+ T cells sorted from blood. This rearrangement joins TRBV18 to TRBJ2-3, with TRBD2 matching 12 bases. CDR3 amino acids: CASSPLLAGGPEFSTDTQYF. The CDR3 region has the DNA TGTGCCAGCTCACCCCTCCTAGCGGGAGGGCCGGAGTTTAGCACAGATACGCAGTATTTT.